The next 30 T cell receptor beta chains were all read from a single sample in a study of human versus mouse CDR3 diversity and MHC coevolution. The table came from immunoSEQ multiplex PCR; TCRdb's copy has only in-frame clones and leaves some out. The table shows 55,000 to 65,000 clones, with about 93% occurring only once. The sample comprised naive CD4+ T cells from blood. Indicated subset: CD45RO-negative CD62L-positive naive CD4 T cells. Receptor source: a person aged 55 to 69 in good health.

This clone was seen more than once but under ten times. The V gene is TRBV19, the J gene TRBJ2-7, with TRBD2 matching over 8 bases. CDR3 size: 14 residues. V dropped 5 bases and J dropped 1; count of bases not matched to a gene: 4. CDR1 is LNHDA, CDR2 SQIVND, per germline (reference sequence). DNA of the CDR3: TGTGCCAGTAGTCTTGGCGGGAGGTCCTACGAGCAGTACTTC. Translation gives CASSLGGRSYEQYF.

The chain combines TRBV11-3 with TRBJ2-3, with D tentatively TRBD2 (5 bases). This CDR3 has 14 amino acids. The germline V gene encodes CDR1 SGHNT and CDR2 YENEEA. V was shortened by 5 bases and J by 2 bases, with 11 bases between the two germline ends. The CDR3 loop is CASSPELVTDTQYF. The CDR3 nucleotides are TGTGCCAGCAGCCCGGAACTAGTCACAGATACGCAGTATTTT.

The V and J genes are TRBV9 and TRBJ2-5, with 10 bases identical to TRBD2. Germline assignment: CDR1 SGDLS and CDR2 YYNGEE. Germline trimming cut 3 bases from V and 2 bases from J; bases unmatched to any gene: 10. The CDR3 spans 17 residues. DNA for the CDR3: TGTGCCAGCAGCGCGCTGCCGGGACTAGCGAATCAAGAGACCCAGTACTTC. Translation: CASSALPGLANQETQYF.

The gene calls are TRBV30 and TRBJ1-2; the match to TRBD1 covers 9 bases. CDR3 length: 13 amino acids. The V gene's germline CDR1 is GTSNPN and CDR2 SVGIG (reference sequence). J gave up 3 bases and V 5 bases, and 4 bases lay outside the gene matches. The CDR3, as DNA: TGTGCCTGGGGACAGGGGAACGACTATGGCTACACCTTC. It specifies CAWGQGNDYGYTF.

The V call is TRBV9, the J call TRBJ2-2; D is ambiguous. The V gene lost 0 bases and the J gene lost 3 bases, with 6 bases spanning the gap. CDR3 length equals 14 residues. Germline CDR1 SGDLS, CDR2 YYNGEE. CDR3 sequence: CASSVVAYTGELFF. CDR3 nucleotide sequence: TGTGCCAGCAGCGTAGTAGCTTACACCGGGGAGCTGTTTTTT.

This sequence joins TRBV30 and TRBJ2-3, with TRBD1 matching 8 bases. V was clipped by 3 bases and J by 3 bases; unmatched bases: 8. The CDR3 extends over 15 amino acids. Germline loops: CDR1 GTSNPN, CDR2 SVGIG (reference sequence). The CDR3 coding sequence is TGTGCCTGGAGCGGTGCAGGGGGCTTTACAGATACGCAGTATTTT. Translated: CAWSGAGGFTDTQYF.

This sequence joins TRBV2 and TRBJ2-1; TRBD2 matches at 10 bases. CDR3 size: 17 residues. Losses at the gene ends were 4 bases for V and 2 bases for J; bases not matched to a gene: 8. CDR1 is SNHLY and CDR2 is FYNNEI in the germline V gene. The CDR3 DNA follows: TGTGCCAGCAGTGGGGCTAGCGGGAGCGGGACCTACAATGAGCAGTTCTTC. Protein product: CASSGASGSGTYNEQFF.

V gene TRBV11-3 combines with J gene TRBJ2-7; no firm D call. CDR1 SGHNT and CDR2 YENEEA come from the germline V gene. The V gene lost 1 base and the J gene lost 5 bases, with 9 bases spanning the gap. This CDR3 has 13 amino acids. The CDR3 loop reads CASSLGLQHEQYF. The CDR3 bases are TGTGCCAGCAGCTTAGGACTGCAGCACGAGCAGTACTTC.

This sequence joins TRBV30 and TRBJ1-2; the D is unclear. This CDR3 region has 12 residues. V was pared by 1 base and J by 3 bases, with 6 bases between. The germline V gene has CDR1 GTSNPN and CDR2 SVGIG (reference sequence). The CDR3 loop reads CAWSAGHYGYTF. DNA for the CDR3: TGTGCCTGGAGTGCTGGGCACTATGGCTACACCTTC.

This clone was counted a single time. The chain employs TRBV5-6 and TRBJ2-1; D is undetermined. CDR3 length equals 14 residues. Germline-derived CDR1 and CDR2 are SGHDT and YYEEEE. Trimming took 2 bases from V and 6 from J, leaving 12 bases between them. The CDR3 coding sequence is TGTGCCAGCAGCTTCCTCGACTCGTTCAATGAGCAGTTCTTC. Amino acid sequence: CASSFLDSFNEQFF.

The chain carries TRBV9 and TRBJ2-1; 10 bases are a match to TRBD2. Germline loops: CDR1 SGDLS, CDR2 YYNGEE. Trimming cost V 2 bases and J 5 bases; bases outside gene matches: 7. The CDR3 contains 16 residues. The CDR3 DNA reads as TGTGCCAGCAGCGTCACACTAGCGGGAATCAACAATGAGCAGTTCTTC. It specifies CASSVTLAGINNEQFF. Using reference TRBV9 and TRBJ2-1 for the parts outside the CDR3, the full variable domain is DSGVTQTPKHLITATGQRVTLRCSPRSGDLSVYWYQQSLDQGLQFLIQYYNGEERAKGNILERFSAQQFPDLHSELNLSSLELGDSALYFCASSVTLAGINNEQFFGPGTRLTVL.

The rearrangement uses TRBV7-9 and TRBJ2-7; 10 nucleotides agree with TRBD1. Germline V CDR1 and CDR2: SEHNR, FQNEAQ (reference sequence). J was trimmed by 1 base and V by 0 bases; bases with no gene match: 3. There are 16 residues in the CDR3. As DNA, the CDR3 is TGTGCCAGCAGCTTAGCCGGGGGACAGGGGTCCTACGAGCAGTACTTC. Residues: CASSLAGGQGSYEQYF. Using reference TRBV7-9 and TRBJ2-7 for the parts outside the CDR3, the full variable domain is DTGVSQNPRHKITKRGQNVTFRCDPISEHNRLYWYRQTLGQGPEFLTYFQNEAQLEKSRLLSDRFSAERPKGSFSTLEIQRTEQGDSAMYLCASSLAGGQGSYEQYFGPGTRLTVT.

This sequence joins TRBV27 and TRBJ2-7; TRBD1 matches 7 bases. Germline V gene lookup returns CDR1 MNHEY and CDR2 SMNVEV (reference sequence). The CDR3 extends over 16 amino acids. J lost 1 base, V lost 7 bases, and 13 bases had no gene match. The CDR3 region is CASTQTWDSLSYEQYF. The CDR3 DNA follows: TGTGCCAGCACCCAGACTTGGGACAGTCTTTCCTACGAGCAGTACTTC.

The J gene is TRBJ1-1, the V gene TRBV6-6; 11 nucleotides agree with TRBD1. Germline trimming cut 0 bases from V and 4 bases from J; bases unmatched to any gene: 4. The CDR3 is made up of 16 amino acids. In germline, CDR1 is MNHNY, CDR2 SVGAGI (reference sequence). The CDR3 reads CASSYSRTGGVTEAFF. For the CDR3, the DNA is TGTGCCAGCAGTTACTCAAGGACAGGGGGCGTCACTGAAGCTTTCTTT.

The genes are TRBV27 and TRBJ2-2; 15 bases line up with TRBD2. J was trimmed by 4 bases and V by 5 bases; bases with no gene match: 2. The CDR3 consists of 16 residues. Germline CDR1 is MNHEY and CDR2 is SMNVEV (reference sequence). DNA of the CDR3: TGTGCCAGCAGTAGGACTAGCGGGAGGGTCACCGGGGAGCTGTTTTTT. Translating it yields CASSRTSGRVTGELFF.

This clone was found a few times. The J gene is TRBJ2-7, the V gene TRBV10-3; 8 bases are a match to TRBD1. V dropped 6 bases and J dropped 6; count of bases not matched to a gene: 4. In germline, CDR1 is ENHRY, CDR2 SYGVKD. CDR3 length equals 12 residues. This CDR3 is CAIRDRALEQYF. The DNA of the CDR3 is TGTGCCATCAGGGACAGGGCCCTCGAGCAGTACTTC.

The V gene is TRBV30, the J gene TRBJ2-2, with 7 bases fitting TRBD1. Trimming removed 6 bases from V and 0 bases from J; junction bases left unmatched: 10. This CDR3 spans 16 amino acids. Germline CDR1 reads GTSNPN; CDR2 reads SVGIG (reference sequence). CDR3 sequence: CACSVDRDPNTGELFF. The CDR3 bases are TGTGCCTGTTCGGTAGACAGGGATCCGAACACCGGGGAGCTGTTTTTT.

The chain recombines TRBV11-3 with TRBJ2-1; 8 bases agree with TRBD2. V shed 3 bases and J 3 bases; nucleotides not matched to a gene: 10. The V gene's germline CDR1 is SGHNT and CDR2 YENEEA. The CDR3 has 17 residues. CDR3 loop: CASSFRGSSGSYNEQFF. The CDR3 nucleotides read TGTGCCAGCAGCTTCCGCGGGTCAAGCGGGAGCTACAATGAGCAGTTCTTC.

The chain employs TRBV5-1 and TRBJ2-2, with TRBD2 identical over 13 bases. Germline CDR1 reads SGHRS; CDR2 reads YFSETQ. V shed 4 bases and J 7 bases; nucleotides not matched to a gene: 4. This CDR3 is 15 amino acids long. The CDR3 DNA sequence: TGCGCCAGCAGCGTGGGACTAGCGGGGATCGGGGAGCTGTTTTTT. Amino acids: CASSVGLAGIGELFF.

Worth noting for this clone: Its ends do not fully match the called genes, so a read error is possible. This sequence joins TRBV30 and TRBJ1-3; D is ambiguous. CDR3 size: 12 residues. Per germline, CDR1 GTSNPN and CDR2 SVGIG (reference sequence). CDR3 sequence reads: CASSNSRNTIYF. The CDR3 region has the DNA TGTGCCTCGTCAAACTCTAGAAACACCATATATTTT.

The CDR3 is CATSRDIAAENTEAFF. DNA of the CDR3: TGTGCCACCAGCAGAGATATCGCGGCAGAGAACACTGAAGCTTTCTTT. The chain carries TRBV15 and TRBJ1-1; D is uncertain. CDR1 is LNHNV, CDR2 YYDKDF, per germline (reference sequence). The CDR3 length is 16 residues. The ends were cut back, 0 bases at V and 1 base at J, with 12 bases in the middle.

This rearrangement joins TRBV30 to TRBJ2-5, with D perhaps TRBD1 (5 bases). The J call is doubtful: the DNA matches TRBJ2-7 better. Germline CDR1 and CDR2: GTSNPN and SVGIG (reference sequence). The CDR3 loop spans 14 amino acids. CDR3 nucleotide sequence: TGTGCCTGGCGGACACAGTTCCTTACCTACGAGCAGTACTTC. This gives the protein CAWRTQFLTYEQYF.

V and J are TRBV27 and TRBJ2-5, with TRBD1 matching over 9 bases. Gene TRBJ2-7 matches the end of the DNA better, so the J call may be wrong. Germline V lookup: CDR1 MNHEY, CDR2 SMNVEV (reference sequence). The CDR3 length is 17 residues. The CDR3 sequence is CASSLGVWGQGSYEQYF. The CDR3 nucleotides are TGTGCCAGCAGTTTAGGCGTTTGGGGACAGGGCTCCTACGAGCAGTACTTC.

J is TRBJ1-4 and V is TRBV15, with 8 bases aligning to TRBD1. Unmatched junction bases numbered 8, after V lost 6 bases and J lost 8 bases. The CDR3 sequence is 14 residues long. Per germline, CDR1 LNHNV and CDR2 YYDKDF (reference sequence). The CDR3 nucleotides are TGTGCCACCAGGAGACAGGGGCTTTCCGAAAAACTGTTTTTT. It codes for CATRRQGLSEKLFF.

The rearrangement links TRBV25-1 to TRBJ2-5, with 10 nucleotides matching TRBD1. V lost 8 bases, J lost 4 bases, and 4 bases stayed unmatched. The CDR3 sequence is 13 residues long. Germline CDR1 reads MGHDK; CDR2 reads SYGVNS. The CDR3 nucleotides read TGTGCCAGCGGGGACAGGGGTCGAGAGACCCAGTACTTC. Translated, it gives CASGDRGRETQYF.

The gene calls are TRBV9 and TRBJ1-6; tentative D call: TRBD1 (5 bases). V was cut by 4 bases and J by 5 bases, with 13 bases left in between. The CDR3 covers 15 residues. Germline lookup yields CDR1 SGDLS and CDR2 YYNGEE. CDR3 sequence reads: CASSPGGVNNSPLHF. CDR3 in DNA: TGTGCCAGCAGCCCGGGGGGGGTTAATAATTCACCCCTCCACTTT.

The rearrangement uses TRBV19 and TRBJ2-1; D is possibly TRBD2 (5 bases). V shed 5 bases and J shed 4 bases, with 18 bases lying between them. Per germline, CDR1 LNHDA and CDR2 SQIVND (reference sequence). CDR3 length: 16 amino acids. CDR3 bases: TGTGCCAGTAGTCAGCTAGCTTCCCTGGCTTACAATGAGCAGTTCTTC. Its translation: CASSQLASLAYNEQFF.

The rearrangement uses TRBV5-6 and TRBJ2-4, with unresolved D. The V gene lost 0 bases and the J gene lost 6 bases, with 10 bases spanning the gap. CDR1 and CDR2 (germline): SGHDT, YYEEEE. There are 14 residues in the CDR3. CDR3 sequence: CASSLANWRNIQYF. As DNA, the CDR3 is TGTGCCAGCAGCTTGGCGAACTGGAGAAACATTCAGTACTTC.

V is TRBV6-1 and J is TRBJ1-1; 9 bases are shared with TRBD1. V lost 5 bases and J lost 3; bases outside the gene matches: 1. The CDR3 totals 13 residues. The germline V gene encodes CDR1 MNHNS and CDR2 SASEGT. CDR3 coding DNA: TGTGCCAGCAGTCGACAGGGGGACACTGAAGCTTTCTTT. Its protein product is CASSRQGDTEAFF.

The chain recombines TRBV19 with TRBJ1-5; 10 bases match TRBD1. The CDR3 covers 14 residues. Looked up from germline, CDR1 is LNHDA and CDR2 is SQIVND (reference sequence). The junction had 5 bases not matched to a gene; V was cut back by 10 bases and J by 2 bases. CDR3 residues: CATLDRGGNQPQHF. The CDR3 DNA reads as TGTGCCACCTTGGACAGGGGGGGCAATCAGCCCCAGCATTTT. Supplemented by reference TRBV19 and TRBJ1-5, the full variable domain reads DGGITQSPKYLFRKEGQNVTLSCEQNLNHDAMYWYRQDPGQGLRLIYYSQIVNDFQKGDIAEGYSVSREKKESFPLTVTSAQKNPTAFYLCATLDRGGNQPQHFGDGTRLSIL.